This T cell receptor beta chain was recovered during a study of T cell repertoires in cytomegalovirus infection. At the level of the study: A matching HLA type, together with CMV infection, was signaled by public TCR beta signatures. Overall study findings and caveats: What dominated the ex vivo response were HLA-C-restricted CMV-specific TCR beta clonotypes.

In TCRdb, the reads were re-called with MiXCR into one record per CDR3 protein. The data hold 900,000 to 950,000 distinct CDR3 sequences, with about a third observed a single time. Germline V gene lookup returns CDR1 SGHVS and CDR2 FNYEAQ. With 5 bases clipped from V and 2 bases from J, the junction kept 8 bases outside the gene matches. The CDR3 loop spans 16 amino acids. Of note for this clonotype: Its antigen is not identified.

Sequencing was performed on cultured CD8+ T cells from PBMCs, taken from culture after CMV antigen stimulation. The chain joins TRBV7-6 to TRBJ2-3, with 9 bases matching TRBD1. This clonotype was obtained from a human donor in good health (CMV status not recorded). Some clones in this sample may be carry-over from other donors' samples. The chain's CDR3 is CASSLTGTGITDTQYF. The CDR3 DNA reads as TGTGCCAGCAGCCTGACCGGGACAGGGATCACAGATACGCAGTATTTT.